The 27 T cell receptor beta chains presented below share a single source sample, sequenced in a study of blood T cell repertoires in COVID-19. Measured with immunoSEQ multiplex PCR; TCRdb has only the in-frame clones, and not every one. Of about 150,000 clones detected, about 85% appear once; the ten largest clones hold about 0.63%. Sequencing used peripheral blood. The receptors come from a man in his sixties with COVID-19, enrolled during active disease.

The CDR3 loop reads CASSQGQSTEAFF. As DNA, the CDR3 is TGTGCCAGCTCACAGGGACAGAGCACTGAAGCTTTCTTT. The chain combines TRBV18 with TRBJ1-1, with TRBD1 matching 7 bases. This CDR3 contains 13 residues. CDR1 and CDR2 (germline): KGHSH, LQKENI. Trimming took 4 bases from V and 4 from J; bases not matched to a gene: 3.

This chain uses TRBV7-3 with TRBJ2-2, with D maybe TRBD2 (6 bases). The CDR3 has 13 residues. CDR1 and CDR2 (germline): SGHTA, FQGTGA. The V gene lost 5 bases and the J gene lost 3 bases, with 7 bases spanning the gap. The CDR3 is CASSPGDTGELFF. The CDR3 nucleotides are TGTGCCAGCAGCCCGGGGGACACCGGGGAGCTGTTTTTT.

The CDR3 protein is CSVGGQDGETQYF. CDR3 bases: TGCAGCGTGGGGGGACAGGACGGGGAGACCCAGTACTTC. The chain links TRBV29-1 to TRBJ2-5; 8 positions match TRBD1. Germline CDR1 and CDR2: SQVTM and ANQGSEA. The CDR3 runs to 13 residues. With V trimmed by 6 bases and J by 5 bases, 8 bases remained unmatched.

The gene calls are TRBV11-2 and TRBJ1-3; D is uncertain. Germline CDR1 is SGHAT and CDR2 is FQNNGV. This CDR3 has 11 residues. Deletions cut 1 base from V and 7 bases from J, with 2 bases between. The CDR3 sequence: CASSLANTIYF. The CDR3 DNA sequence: TGTGCCAGCAGCTTAGCGAACACCATATATTTT. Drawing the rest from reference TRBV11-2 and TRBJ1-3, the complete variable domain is EAGVAQSPRYKIIEKRQSVAFWCNPISGHATLYWYQQILGQGPKLLIQFQNNGVVDDSQLPKDRFSAERLKGVDSTLKIQPAKLEDSAVYLCASSLANTIYFGEGSWLTVV.

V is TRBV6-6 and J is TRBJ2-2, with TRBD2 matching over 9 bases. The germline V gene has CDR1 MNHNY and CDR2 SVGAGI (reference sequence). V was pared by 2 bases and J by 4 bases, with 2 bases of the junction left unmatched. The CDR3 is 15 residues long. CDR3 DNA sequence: TGTGCCAGCAGTTACGGCGGGAGGGCCACCGGGGAGCTGTTTTTT. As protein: CASSYGGRATGELFF.

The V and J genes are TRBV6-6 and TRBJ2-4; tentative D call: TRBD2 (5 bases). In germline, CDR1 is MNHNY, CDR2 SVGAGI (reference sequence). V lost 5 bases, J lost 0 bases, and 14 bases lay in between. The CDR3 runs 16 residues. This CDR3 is CASSNKEAAAKNIQYF. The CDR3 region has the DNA TGTGCCAGCAGTAACAAGGAGGCGGCAGCCAAAAACATTCAGTACTTC.

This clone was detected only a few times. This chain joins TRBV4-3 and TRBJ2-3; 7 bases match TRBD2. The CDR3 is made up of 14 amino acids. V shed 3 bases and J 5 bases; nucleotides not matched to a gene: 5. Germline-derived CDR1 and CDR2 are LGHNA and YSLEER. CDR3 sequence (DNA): TGCGCCAGCAGCCAGGGGGGGGGAATAGATACGCAGTATTTT. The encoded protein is CASSQGGGIDTQYF.

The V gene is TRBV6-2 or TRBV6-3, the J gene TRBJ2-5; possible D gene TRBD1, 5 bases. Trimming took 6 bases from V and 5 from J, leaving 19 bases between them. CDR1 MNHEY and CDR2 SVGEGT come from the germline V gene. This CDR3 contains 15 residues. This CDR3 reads CASSDRGGELETQYF. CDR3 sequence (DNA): TGTGCCAGCAGCGATAGGGGCGGAGAGTTGGAGACCCAGTACTTC.

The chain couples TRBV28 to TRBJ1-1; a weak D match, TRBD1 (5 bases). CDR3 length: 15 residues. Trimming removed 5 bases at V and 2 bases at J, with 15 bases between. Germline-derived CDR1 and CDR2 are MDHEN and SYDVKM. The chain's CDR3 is CASSGQGVPNTEAFF. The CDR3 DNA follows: TGTGCCAGCAGTGGACAAGGGGTCCCTAACACTGAAGCTTTCTTT.

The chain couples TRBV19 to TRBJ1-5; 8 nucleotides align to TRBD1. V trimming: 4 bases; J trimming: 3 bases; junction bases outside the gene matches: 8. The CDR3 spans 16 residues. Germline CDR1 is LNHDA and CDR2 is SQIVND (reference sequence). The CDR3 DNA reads TGTGCCAGTAGTACACGCCGGGACAGGCCCAATCAGCCCCAGCATTTT. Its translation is CASSTRRDRPNQPQHF. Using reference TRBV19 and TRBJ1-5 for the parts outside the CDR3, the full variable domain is DGGITQSPKYLFRKEGQNVTLSCEQNLNHDAMYWYRQDPGQGLRLIYYSQIVNDFQKGDIAEGYSVSREKKESFPLTVTSAQKNPTAFYLCASSTRRDRPNQPQHFGDGTRLSIL.

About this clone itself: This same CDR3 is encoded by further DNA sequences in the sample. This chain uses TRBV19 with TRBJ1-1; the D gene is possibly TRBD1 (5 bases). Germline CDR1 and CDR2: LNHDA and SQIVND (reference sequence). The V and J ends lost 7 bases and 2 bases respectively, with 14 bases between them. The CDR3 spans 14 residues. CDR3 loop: CASTRDRKNTEAFF. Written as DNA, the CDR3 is TGTGCCAGTACTAGAGACAGAAAAAACACTGAAGCTTTCTTT.

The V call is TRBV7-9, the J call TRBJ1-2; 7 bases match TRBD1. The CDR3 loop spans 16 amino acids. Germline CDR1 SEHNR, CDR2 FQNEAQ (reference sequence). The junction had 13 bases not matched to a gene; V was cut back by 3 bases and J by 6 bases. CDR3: CASSLARRGDIDGYTF. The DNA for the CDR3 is TGTGCCAGCAGCTTGGCCCGCAGGGGGGACATCGATGGCTACACCTTC.

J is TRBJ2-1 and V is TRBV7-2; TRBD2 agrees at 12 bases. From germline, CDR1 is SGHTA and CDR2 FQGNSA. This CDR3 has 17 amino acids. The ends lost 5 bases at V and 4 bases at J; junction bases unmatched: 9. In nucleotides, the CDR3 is TGTGCCAGCAGCAACCTCGGACTAGCGGGACAGTACAATGAGCAGTTCTTC. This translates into CASSNLGLAGQYNEQFF.

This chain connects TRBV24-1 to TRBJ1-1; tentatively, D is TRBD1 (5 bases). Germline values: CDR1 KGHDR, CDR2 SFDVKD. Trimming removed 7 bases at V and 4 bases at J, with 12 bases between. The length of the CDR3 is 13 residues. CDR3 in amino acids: CATRTLDSTEAFF. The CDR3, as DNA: TGTGCCACCAGGACCTTAGACAGCACTGAAGCTTTCTTT.

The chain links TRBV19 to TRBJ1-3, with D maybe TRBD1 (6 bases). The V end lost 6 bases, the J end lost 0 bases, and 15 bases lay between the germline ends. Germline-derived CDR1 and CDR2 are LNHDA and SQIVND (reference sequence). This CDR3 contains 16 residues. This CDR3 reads CASRGTRRRSGNTIYF. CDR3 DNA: TGTGCCAGTAGGGGGACAAGAAGACGCTCTGGAAACACCATATATTTT. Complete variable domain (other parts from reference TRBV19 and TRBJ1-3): DGGITQSPKYLFRKEGQNVTLSCEQNLNHDAMYWYRQDPGQGLRLIYYSQIVNDFQKGDIAEGYSVSREKKESFPLTVTSAQKNPTAFYLCASRGTRRRSGNTIYFGEGSWLTVV.

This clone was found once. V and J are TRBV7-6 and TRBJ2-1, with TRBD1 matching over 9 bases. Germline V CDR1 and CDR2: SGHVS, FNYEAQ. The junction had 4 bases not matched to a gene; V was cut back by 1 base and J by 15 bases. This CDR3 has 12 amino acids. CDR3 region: CASSLEGQGPFF. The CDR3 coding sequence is TGTGCCAGCAGCTTAGAAGGACAGGGGCCGTTCTTC.

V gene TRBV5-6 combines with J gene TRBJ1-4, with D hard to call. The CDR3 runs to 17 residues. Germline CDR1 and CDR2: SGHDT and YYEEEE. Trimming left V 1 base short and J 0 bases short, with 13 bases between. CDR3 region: CASSLYGSDATNEKLFF. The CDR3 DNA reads TGTGCCAGCAGCTTGTATGGCAGCGATGCAACTAATGAAAAACTGTTTTTT. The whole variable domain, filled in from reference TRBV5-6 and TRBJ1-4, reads DAGVTQSPTHLIKTRGQQVTLRCSPKSGHDTVSWYQQALGQGPQFIFQYYEEEERQRGNFPDRFSGHQFPNYSSELNVNALLLGDSALYLCASSLYGSDATNEKLFFGSGTQLSVL.

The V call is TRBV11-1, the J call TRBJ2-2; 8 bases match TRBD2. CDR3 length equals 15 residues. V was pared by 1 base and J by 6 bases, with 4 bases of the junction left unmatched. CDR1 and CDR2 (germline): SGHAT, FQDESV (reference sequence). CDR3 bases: TGTGCCAGCAGCTTAGGTGGGACTAGTGCCGGGGAGCTGTTTTTT. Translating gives CASSLGGTSAGELFF. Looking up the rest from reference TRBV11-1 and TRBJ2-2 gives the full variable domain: EAEVAQSPRYKITEKSQAVAFWCDPISGHATLYWYRQILGQGPELLVQFQDESVVDDSQLPKDRFSAERLKGVDSTLKIQPAELGDSAMYLCASSLGGTSAGELFFGEGSRLTVL.

The CDR3 spells CASSLVTGSNQPQHF. The CDR3 DNA reads TGTGCCAGCAGCTTAGTGACAGGTAGCAATCAGCCCCAGCATTTT. This rearrangement joins TRBV7-2 to TRBJ1-5; D might be TRBD1 (6 bases). The germline V gene encodes CDR1 SGHTA and CDR2 FQGNSA. This CDR3 comprises 15 residues. Trimming took 1 base from V and 0 from J, leaving 7 bases between them.

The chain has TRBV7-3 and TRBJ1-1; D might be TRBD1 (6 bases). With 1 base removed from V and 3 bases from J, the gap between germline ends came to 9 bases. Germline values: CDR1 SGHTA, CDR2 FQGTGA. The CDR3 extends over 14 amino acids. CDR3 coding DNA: TGTGCCAGCAGCTTAAGTGCAGGGGACACTGAAGCTTTCTTT. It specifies CASSLSAGDTEAFF.

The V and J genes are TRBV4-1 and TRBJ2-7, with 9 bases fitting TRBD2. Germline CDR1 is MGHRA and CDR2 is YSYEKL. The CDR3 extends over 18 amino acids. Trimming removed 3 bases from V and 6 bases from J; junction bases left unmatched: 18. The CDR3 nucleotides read TGCGCCAGCAGCCACAAAGTGGATTTTGGCGGGGGGGCCGGCGAGCAGTACTTC. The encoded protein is CASSHKVDFGGGAGEQYF.

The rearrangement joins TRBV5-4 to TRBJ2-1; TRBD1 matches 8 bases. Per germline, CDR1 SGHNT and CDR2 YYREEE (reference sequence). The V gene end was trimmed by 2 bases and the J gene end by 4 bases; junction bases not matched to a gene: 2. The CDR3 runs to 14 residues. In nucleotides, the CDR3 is TGTGCCAGCAGCTTAAGGACAGGGTACAATGAGCAGTTCTTC. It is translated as CASSLRTGYNEQFF.

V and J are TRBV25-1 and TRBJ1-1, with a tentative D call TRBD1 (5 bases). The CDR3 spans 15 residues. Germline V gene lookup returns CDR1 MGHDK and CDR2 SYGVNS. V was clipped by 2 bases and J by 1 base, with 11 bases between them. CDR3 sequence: CASSETGTSNTEAFF. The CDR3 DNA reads TGTGCCAGCAGTGAAACCGGGACTTCGAACACTGAAGCTTTCTTT.

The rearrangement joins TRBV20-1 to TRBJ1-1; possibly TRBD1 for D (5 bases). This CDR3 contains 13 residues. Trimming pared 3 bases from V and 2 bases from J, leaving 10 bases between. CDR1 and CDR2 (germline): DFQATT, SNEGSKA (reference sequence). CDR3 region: CSASGQGNTEAFF. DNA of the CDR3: TGCAGTGCTAGTGGTCAGGGAAACACTGAAGCTTTCTTT.

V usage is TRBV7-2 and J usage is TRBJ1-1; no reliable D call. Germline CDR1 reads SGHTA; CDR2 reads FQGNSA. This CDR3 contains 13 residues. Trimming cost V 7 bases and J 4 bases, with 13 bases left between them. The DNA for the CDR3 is TGTGCCAGCATCCTGGGTCCTAGCACTGAAGCTTTCTTT. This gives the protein CASILGPSTEAFF.

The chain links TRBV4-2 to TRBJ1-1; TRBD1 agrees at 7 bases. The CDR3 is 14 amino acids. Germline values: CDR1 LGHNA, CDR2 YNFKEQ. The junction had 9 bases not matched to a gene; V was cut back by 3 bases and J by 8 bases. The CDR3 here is CASSQEDSRGEAFF. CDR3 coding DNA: TGTGCCAGCAGCCAGGAAGATTCCAGGGGGGAAGCTTTCTTT.

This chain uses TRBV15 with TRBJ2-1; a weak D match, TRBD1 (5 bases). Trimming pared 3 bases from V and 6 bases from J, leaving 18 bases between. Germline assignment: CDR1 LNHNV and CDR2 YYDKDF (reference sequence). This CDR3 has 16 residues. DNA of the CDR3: TGTGCCACCAGCAGCGGAACAGGTGGAGTATCCAATGAGCAGTTCTTC. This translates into CATSSGTGGVSNEQFF.